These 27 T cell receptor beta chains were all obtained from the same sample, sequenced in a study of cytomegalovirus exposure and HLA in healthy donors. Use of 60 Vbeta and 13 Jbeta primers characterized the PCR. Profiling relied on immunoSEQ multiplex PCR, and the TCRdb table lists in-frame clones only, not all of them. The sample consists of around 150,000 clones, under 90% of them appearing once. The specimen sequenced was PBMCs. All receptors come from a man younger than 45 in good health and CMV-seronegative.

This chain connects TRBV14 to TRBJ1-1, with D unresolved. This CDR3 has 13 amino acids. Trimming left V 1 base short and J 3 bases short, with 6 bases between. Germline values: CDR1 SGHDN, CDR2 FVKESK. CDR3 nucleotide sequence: TGTGCCAGCAGCCAAGGAGCTTACACTGAAGCTTTCTTT. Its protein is CASSQGAYTEAFF.

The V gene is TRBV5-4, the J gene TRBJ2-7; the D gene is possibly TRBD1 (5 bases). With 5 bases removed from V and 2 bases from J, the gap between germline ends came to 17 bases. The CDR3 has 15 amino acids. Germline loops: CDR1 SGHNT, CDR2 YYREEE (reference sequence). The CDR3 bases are TGTGCCAGCAGAATTGGACCCAGGGAAACCTACGAGCAGTACTTC. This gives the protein CASRIGPRETYEQYF.

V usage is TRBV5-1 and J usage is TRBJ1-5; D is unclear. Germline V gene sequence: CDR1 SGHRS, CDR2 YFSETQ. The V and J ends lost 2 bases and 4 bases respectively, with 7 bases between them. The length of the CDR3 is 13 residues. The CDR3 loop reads CASSFDGNQPQHF. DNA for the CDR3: TGCGCCAGCAGCTTCGACGGGAATCAGCCCCAGCATTTT.

CDR3 protein: CASSLYGIMNTEAFF. CDR3 DNA sequence: TGTGCCAGCAGTTTATACGGGATTATGAACACTGAAGCTTTCTTT. The chain couples TRBV27 to TRBJ1-1; no clear D. V lost 1 base and J 0 bases, leaving 9 bases between the germline ends. CDR1 MNHEY and CDR2 SMNVEV come from the germline V gene (reference sequence). This CDR3 has 15 amino acids.

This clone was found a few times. This chain's CDR3 is CASSASSGGRYEQYF. In DNA, the CDR3 is TGTGCCAGCAGCGCATCTAGCGGGGGGAGGTACGAGCAGTACTTC. This chain uses TRBV5-4 with TRBJ2-7, with 11 bases lining up with TRBD2. Trimming removed 4 bases from V and 4 bases from J; junction bases left unmatched: 7. Germline V gene sequence: CDR1 SGHNT, CDR2 YYREEE (reference sequence). CDR3 length: 15 residues.

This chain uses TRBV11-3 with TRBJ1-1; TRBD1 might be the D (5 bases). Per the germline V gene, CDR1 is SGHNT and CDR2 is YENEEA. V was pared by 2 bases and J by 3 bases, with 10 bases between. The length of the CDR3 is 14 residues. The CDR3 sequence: CASSLQGLDTEAFF. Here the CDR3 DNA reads TGTGCCAGCAGCTTACAGGGCTTAGACACTGAAGCTTTCTTT.

Written as DNA, the CDR3 is TGTGCCAGCAGCTTAGTGGTCTTCCTAGCGGGAGGACAAGAGACCCAGTACTTC. Protein product: CASSLVVFLAGGQETQYF. The chain has TRBV7-8 and TRBJ2-5, with 11 bases that match TRBD2. The V segment lost 1 base and the J segment 2 bases; nucleotides outside the gene matches: 9. Germline values: CDR1 SGHVS, CDR2 FQNEAQ. CDR3 length equals 18 residues. The complete variable domain, with remaining parts taken from reference TRBV7-8 and TRBJ2-5, reads GAGVSQSPRYKVAKRGQDVALRCDPISGHVSLFWYQQALGQGPEFLTYFQNEAQLDKSGLPSDRFFAERPEGSVSTLKIQRTQQEDSAVYLCASSLVVFLAGGQETQYFGPGTRLLVL.

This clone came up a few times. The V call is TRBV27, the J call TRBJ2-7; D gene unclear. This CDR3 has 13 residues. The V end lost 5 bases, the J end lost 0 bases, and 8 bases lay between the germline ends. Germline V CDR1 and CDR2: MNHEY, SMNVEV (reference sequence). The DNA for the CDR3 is TGTGCCAGCAGTGCCTACCCCTCCTACGAGCAGTACTTC. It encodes CASSAYPSYEQYF.

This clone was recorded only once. The CDR3 DNA reads TGTGCCAGCAGTGAAGGGGTAGCGGGAGGGTTGGGCGAGCAGTACTTC. Residues: CASSEGVAGGLGEQYF. The chain couples TRBV2 to TRBJ2-7, with 11 bases aligning to TRBD2. Germline-derived CDR1 and CDR2 are SNHLY and FYNNEI. The CDR3 runs to 16 residues. V lost 1 base to trimming and J lost 6 bases; unmatched junction nucleotides: 8.

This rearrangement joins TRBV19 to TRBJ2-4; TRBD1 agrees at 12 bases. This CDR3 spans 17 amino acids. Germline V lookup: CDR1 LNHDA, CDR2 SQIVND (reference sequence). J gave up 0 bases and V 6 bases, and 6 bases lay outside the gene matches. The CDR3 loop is CASRSGTGGLAKNIQYF. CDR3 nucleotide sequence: TGTGCCAGTAGATCGGGGACAGGGGGCTTAGCCAAAAACATTCAGTACTTC.

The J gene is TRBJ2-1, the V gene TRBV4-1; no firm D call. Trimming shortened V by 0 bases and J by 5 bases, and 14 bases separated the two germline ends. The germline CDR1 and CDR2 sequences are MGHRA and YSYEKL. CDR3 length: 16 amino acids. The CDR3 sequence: CASSQDQSELNNEQFF. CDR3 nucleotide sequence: TGCGCCAGCAGCCAAGATCAAAGCGAGTTGAACAATGAGCAGTTCTTC.

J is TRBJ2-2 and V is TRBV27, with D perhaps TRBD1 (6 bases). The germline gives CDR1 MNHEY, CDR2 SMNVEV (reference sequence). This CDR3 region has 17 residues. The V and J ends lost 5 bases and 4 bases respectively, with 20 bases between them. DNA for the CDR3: TGTGCCAGCAGTCCCACCGGGACAATCGGATCCACCGGGGAGCTGTTTTTT. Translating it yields CASSPTGTIGSTGELFF.

The CDR3 bases are TGTGCCAGCAGCTTCGGGCTAGCGGGAGTATCGGGTGTTTACGAGCAGTACTTC. This codes for CASSFGLAGVSGVYEQYF. This rearrangement joins TRBV5-4 to TRBJ2-7; TRBD2 aligns across 10 bases. Germline lookup yields CDR1 SGHNT and CDR2 YYREEE (reference sequence). Germline trimming cut 2 bases from V and 4 bases from J; bases unmatched to any gene: 15. This CDR3 has 18 residues.

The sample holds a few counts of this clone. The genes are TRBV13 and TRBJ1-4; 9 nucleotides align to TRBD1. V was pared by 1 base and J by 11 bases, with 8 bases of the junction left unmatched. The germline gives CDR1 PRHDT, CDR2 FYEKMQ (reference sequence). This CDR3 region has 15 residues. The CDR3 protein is CASSLEGQGRSKLFF. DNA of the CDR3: TGTGCCAGCAGCTTAGAGGGACAGGGAAGAAGTAAACTGTTTTTT.

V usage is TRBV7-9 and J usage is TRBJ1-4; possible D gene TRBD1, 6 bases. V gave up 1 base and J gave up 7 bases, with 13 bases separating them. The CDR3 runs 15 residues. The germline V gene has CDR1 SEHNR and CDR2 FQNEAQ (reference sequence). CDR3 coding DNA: TGTGCCAGCAGCTTAGGAACAGGGCAAAGTGAAAAACTGTTTTTT. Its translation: CASSLGTGQSEKLFF.

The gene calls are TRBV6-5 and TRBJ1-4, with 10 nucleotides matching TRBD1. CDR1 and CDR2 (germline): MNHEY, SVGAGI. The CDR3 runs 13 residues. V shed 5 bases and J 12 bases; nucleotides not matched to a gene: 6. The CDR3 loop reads CASSEGDRGQLFF. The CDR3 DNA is TGTGCCAGCAGTGAAGGAGACAGGGGGCAACTGTTTTTT.

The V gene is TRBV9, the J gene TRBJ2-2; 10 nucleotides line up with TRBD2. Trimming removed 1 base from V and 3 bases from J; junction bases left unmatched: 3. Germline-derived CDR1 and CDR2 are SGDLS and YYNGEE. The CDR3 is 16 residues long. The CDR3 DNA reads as TGTGCCAGCAGCGTAAGGACTAGCGGCCACACCGGGGAGCTGTTTTTT. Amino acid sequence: CASSVRTSGHTGELFF.

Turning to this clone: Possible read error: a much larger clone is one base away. CDR3 residues: CASSLGTARKREPQHF. The CDR3, as DNA: TGTGCCAGCAGCCTTGGGACGGCGCGGAAGCGGGAGCCCCAGCATTTT. This chain connects TRBV7-9 to TRBJ1-5; perhaps TRBD1 as D (5 bases). CDR1 is SEHNR, CDR2 FQNEAQ, per germline (reference sequence). CDR3 length: 16 residues. V shed 5 bases and J shed 8 bases, with 22 bases lying between them.

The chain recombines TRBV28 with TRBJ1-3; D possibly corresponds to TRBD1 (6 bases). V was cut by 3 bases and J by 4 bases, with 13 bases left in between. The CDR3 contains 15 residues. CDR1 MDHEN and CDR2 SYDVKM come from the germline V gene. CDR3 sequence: CASSLVGQRGNTIYF. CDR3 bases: TGTGCCAGCAGTTTGGTGGGACAAAGAGGAAACACCATATATTTT.

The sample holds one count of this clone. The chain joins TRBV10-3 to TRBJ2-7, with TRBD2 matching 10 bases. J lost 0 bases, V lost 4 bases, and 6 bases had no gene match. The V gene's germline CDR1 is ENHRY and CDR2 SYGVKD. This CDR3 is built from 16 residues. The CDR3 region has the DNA TGTGCCATCAGTGGAGGACTAGCGGAGAGCTCCTACGAGCAGTACTTC. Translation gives CAISGGLAESSYEQYF.

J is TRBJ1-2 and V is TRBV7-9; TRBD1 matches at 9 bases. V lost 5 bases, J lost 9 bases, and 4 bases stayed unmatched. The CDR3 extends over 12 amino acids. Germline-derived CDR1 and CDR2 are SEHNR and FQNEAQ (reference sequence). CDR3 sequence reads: CASSRGQGSYTF. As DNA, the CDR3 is TGTGCCAGCAGCCGGGGACAGGGCAGCTACACCTTC.

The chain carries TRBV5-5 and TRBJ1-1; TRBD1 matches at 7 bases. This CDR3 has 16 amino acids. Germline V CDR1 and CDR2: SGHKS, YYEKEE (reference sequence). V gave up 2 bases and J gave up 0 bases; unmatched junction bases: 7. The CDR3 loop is CASSFQPTGLNTEAFF. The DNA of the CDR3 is TGTGCCAGCAGCTTCCAGCCGACAGGGCTGAACACTGAAGCTTTCTTT.

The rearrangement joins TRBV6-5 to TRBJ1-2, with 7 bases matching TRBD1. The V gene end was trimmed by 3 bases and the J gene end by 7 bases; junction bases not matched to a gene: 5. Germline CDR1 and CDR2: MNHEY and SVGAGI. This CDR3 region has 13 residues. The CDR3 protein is CASSYSDRSGYTF. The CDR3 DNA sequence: TGTGCCAGCAGTTATTCGGACAGGAGTGGCTACACCTTC.

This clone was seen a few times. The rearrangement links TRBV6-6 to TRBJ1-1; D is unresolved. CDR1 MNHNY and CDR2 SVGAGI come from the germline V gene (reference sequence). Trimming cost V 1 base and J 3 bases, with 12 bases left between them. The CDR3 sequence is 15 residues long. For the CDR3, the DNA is TGTGCCAGCAGTTACTTAGCCCTCTTGCACACTGAAGCTTTCTTT. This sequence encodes CASSYLALLHTEAFF.

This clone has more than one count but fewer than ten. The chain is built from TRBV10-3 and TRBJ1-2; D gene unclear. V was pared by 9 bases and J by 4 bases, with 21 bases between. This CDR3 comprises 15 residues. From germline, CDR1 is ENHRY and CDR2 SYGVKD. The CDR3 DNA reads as TGTGCCATTTTAAGGGAGGGAACGGCCGTCTATGGCTACACCTTC. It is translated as CAILREGTAVYGYTF.

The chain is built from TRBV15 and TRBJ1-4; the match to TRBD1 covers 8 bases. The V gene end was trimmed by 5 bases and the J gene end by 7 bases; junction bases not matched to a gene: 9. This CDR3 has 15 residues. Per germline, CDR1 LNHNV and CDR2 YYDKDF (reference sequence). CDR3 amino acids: CATSPWTGMGEKLFF. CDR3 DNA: TGTGCCACCAGCCCTTGGACAGGGATGGGTGAAAAACTGTTTTTT.

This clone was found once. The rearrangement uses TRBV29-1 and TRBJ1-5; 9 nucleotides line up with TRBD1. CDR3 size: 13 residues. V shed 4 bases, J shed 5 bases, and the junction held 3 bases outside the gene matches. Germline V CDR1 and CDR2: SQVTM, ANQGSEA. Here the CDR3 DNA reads TGCAGCGTTGGGACAGGGGTCCATCAGCCCCAGCATTTT. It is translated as CSVGTGVHQPQHF.